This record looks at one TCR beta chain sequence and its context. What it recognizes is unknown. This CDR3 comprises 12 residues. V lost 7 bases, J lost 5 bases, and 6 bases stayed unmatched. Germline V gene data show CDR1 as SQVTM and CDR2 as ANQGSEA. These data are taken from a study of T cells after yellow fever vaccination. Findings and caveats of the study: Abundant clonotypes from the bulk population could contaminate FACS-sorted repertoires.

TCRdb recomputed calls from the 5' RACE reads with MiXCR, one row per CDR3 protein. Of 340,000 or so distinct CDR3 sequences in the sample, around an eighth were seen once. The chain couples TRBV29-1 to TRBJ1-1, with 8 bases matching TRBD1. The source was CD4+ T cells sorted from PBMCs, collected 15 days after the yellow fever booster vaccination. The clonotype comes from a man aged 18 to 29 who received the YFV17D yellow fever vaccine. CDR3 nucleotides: TGCAGCGCCGGACAGGGTGGGACTGAAGCTTTCTTT. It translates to CSAGQGGTEAFF. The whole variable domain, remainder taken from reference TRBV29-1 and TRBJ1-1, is SAVISQKPSRDICQRGTSLTIQCQVDSQVTMMFWYRQQPGQSLTLIATANQGSEATYESGFVIDKFPISRPNLTFSTLTVSNMSPEDSSIYLCSAGQGGTEAFFGQGTRLTVV.